The present T cell receptor beta chain was sequenced within a study of glioma-infiltrating T cells. Study findings and constraints: Signature shared blood CDR3 motifs were enriched in low-divergence and depleted in high-divergence patients. Gliomas, especially low-grade, showed above-expected tissue-blood divergence; non-neoplastic patients showed below. Very few CDR3 sequences were shared between tissue and blood.

Turning to this clonotype: Its antigen is undetermined. One junction end does not reproduce the germline sequence, and a read error may be involved.

TCR alpha and beta CDR3 regions were amplified from RNA using iRepertoire nested multiplex PCR. For one-step reverse transcription and amplification, about 85-400 ng of tissue mRNA or PBMC total RNA was used. Each CDR3 protein is one row after TCRdb ran MiXCR on the multiplex PCR reads. The sample includes about 400,000 distinct CDR3 sequences, less than 50% seen only once; the top ten take approximately 12%. Germline V lookup: CDR1 DFQATT, CDR2 SNEGSKA (reference sequence). This CDR3 is built from 18 residues. This clonotype was obtained from a human donor with low-grade glioma or glioblastoma, undergoing nonglioma brain surgery, or in good health (not recorded which). J is TRBJ2-1 and V is TRBV20-1; TRBD2 agrees at 11 bases. The sequencing sample was made of glioma tissue, nonneoplastic brain tissue, or PBMCs (not recorded which). The CDR3 sequence: CSAPPPPGLAVFYNKQFF. The CDR3 DNA reads TGCAGTGCCCCACCACCCCCGGGACTAGCGGTTTTTTACAATAAGCAGTTCTTC.